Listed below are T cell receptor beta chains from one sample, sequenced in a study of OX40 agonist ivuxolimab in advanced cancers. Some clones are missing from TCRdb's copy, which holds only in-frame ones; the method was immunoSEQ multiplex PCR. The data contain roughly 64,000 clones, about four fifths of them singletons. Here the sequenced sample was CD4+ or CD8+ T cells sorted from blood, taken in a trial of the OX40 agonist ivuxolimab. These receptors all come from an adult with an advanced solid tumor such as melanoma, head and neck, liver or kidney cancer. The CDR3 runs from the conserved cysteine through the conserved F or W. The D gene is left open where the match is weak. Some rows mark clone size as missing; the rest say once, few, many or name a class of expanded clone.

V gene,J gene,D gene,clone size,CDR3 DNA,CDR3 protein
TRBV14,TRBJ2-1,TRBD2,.,TGTGCCAGCAGCCGAACTAGCGGGAGTTACAATGAGCAGTTCTTC,CASSRTSGSYNEQFF
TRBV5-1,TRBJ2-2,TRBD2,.,TGCGCCAGCAGCAACCGGGAGTTAGCGGGGACCACCGGGGAGCTGTTTTTT,CASSNRELAGTTGELFF
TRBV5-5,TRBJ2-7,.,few,TGTGCCAGCAGCCCCCCCTTGGGAGAGCAGTACTTC,CASSPPLGEQYF
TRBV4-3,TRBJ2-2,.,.,TGCGCCAGCAGCCCGGCAGGGGCGGGGTACGGGGAGCTGTTTTTT,CASSPAGAGYGELFF
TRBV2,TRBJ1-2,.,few,TGTGCCAGCAGCGCCGCTGCTAACTATGGCTACACCTTC,CASSAAANYGYTF
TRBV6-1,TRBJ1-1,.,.,TGTGCCAGCAGTGTACTGTTGAACACTGAAGCTTTCTTT,CASSVLLNTEAFF
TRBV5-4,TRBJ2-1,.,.,TGTGCCAGCAGCGTCACCGGAGCGCGTGAGCAGTTCTTC,CASSVTGAREQFF
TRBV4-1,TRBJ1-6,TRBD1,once,TGCGCCAGCAGCCAAGGGGCGACAGGGGGCTGGTCACCCCTCCACTTT,CASSQGATGGWSPLHF
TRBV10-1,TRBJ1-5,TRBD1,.,TGCGCCAGCAGTGAAACAGGGGCTCAGCCCCAGCATTTT,CASSETGAQPQHF
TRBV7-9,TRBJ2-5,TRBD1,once,TGTGCCAGCAGCTTAGTAGGGGGCGATGAGACCCAGTACTTC,CASSLVGGDETQYF
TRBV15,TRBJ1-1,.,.,TGTGCCACCAGCAGAGATCTAAACAACTGGGACACTGAAGCTTTCTTT,CATSRDLNNWDTEAFF
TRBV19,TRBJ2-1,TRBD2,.,TGTGCCAGTAGTATATCGTCACTAGCGGGGGCAAACAATGAGCAGTTCTTC,CASSISSLAGANNEQFF
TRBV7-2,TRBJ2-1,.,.,TGTGCCAGCAGCTTAGCGCGGGCACTAGGAGGGGATGAGCAGTTCTTC,CASSLARALGGDEQFF
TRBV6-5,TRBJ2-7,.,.,TGTGCCAGCAGTTACTCGACGGGACAAAGTCACGAGCAGTACTTC,CASSYSTGQSHEQYF
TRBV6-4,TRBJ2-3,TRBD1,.,TGTGCCAGCAGCGTCGACAGGGGGGATACGCAGTATTTT,CASSVDRGDTQYF
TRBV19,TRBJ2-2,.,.,TGTGCCAGTAGTAAACAGGGCCCCGGGGAGCTGTTTTTT,CASSKQGPGELFF
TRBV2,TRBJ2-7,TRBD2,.,TGTGCCAGCAGGAAGGACGGGGGGGCTGCCTACGAGCAGTACTTC,CASRKDGGAAYEQYF
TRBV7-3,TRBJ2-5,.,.,TGTGCCAGCAGCCTGGGGACGCAAGAGACCCAGTACTTC,CASSLGTQETQYF
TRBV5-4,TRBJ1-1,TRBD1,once,TGTGCCAGCAGCACGTCCTCAGGGGGCTACACTGAAGCTTTCTTT,CASSTSSGGYTEAFF
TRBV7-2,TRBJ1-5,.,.,TGTGCCAGCAGCTTCCGACAGAGCAATCAGCCCCAGCATTTT,CASSFRQSNQPQHF
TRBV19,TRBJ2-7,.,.,TGTGCCAGTAGGGCACAGGGTCACTACGAGCAGTACTTC,CASRAQGHYEQYF
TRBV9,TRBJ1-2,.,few,TGTGCCAGCAGCGAGGGAGGCAGGGGTAACTATGGCTACACCTTC,CASSEGGRGNYGYTF
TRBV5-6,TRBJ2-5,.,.,TGTGCCAGCAGCCCGGCTGCCCCCAGCGAGACCCAGTACTTC,CASSPAAPSETQYF
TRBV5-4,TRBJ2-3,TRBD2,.,TGTGCCAGCAGCTTGGCCGGGACTAGCGGGATAAATACGCAGTATTTT,CASSLAGTSGINTQYF
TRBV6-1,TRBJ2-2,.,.,TGTGCCAGCACCAGGGACCCACTATCCGGGGAGCTGTTTTTT,CASTRDPLSGELFF
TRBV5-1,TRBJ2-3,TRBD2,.,TGCGCCAGCAGCTCCATAGCGGGAGGGAGCACAGATACGCAGTATTTT,CASSSIAGGSTDTQYF
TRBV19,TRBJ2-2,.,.,TGTGCCACCAAGACAGTGGAGGCGAGGGCCGGGGAGCTGTTTTTT,CATKTVEARAGELFF
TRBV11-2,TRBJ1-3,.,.,TGTGCCAGCAGCCTACAGTCAGGGGTAGGAAACACCATATATTTT,CASSLQSGVGNTIYF
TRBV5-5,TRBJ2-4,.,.,TGTGCCAGCAGCTTGGGTGGAGATATAGCCAAAAACATTCAGTACTTC,CASSLGGDIAKNIQYF
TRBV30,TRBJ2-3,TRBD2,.,TGTGCCTGGTCTAAAGCGGGAGGGCTTTCGACAGATACGCAGTATTTT,CAWSKAGGLSTDTQYF
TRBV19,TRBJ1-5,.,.,TGTGCCAGTAGTACGACGGAGTATAGCAATCAGCCCCAGCATTTT,CASSTTEYSNQPQHF
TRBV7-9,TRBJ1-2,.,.,TGTGCCAGCAGCTTGGGACAATCCTATGGCTACACCTTC,CASSLGQSYGYTF
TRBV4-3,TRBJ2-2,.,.,TGCGCCAGCAGCCTAGGACTTGGAGCGGCTACCGGGGAGCTGTTTTTT,CASSLGLGAATGELFF
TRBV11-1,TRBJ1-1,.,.,TGTGCCAGCAGCAACCGGGGTTATAACGCTTTCTTT,CASSNRGYNAFF
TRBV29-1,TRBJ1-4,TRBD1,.,TGCAGCGGCAGGACAGGGAATGAAAAACTGTTTTTT,CSGRTGNEKLFF
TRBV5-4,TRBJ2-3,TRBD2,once,TGTGCCAGCAGCGGACGGGGGGGGAGCACAGATACGCAGTATTTT,CASSGRGGSTDTQYF
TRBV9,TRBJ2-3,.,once,TGTGCCAGCAGTTGGCGCGGGCGGACGAGCACAGATACGCAGTATTTT,CASSWRGRTSTDTQYF
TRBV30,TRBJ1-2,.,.,TGTGCCTGGAGTGTACAGCCTGCGGGCCCCTATGGCTACACCTTC,CAWSVQPAGPYGYTF
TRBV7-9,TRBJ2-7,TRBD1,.,TGTGCCAGCAGCACCCGGGACAGGGGAAACTACGAGCAGTACTTC,CASSTRDRGNYEQYF
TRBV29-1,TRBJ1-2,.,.,TGCAGCGCTGCCGGTGGGAATGCAGCTGGGGGCTACACCTTC,CSAAGGNAAGGYTF
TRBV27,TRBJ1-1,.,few,TGTGCCAGCAGTTCCATAACACGGTGGGGCACTGAAGCTTTCTTT,CASSSITRWGTEAFF
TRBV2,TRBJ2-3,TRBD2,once,TGTGCCAGCAGGAGGACTAGCTTCGCAGATACGCAGTATTTT,CASRRTSFADTQYF
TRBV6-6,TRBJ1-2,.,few,TGTGCCAGCAAGGCCCCCCCCGGTCGTGACACCTTC,CASKAPPGRDTF
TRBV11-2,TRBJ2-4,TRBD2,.,TGTGCCAGCAGCTCCCGACTAGCTAGGAACATTCAGTACTTC,CASSSRLARNIQYF
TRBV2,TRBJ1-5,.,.,TGTGCCAGCTTGTGGGCGCGGAATCAGCCCCAGCATTTT,CASLWARNQPQHF
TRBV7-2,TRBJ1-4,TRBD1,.,TGTGCCAGCAGCCCCTGGGACAGGGGCAGTGAAAAACTGTTTTTT,CASSPWDRGSEKLFF
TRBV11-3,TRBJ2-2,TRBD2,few,TGTGCCAGCAGCCGCCAGGGGGGGACTAGCAGCGGGGAGCTGTTTTTT,CASSRQGGTSSGELFF
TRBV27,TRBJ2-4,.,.,TGTGCCAGCAGGGACACTGGGGTAAACATTCAGTACTTC,CASRDTGVNIQYF
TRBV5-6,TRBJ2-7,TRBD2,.,TGTGCCAGCAGCAGGACTAGCGGGAGTTTGGACTACTACGAGCAGTACTTC,CASSRTSGSLDYYEQYF